Listed here are 21 T cell receptor beta chains from one sample, sequenced in a study of control samples from healthy donors and cancer patients. Sequenced by immunoSEQ multiplex PCR; TCRdb stores in-frame clones only, minus some. This sample carries about 55,000 clones, around 90% of them seen once, and the ten largest clones take roughly 3.8%. The sequencing sample was made of blood. The receptors were gathered from a man aged 50 or older in good health.

This chain links TRBV28 with TRBJ2-4; tentatively, D is TRBD1 (6 bases). CDR3 length equals 14 residues. Germline V gives CDR1 MDHEN, CDR2 SYDVKM. V dropped 6 bases and J dropped 3 bases, with 12 bases sitting between them. CDR3 in amino acids: CASSPGAGKNIQYF. In DNA form, the CDR3 reads TGTGCCAGCAGCCCAGGGGCGGGCAAAAACATTCAGTACTTC.

This chain uses TRBV14 with TRBJ2-7, with a possible D match to TRBD2 (6 bases). Germline V gives CDR1 SGHDN, CDR2 FVKESK. CDR3 length: 14 amino acids. V was shortened by 3 bases and J by 1 base, with 10 bases between the two germline ends. The chain's CDR3 is CASSQFSGSYEQYF. The CDR3 DNA is TGTGCCAGCAGCCAGTTTAGCGGATCCTACGAGCAGTACTTC.

This chain links TRBV12-3 or TRBV12-4 with TRBJ2-7; D gene ambiguous. The germline V and J ends were trimmed by 3 bases and 3 bases, with 9 bases remaining between them. CDR3 size: 13 residues. The CDR3 loop reads CASSLKVDYEQYF. CDR3 nucleotide sequence: TGTGCCAGCAGTTTGAAGGTTGACTACGAGCAGTACTTC.

The chain links TRBV7-2 to TRBJ1-2, with D unclear. This CDR3 is built from 13 residues. V lost 5 bases and J lost 3, with 10 bases in between. From germline, CDR1 is SGHTA and CDR2 FQGNSA. The CDR3 DNA is TGTGCCAGCAGCGCCAGGATTGACTATGGCTACACCTTC. This encodes CASSARIDYGYTF.

Points on this clone: This CDR3 is also generated by other DNA sequences in the sample. The V call is TRBV3-1 (or the pseudogene TRBV3-2), the J call TRBJ2-1; 8 nucleotides line up with TRBD2. Germline lookup yields CDR1 LGHDT and CDR2 YNNKEL (reference sequence). The CDR3 has 15 residues. V shed 0 bases, J shed 4 bases, and the junction held 2 bases outside the gene matches. CDR3 in amino acids: CASSQDSGDYNEQFF. The CDR3 nucleotides are TGTGCCAGCAGCCAAGATAGCGGGGATTACAATGAGCAGTTCTTC.

This chain joins TRBV6-1 and TRBJ2-2, with D unclear. From germline, CDR1 is MNHNS and CDR2 SASEGT. This CDR3 is 15 amino acids long. V lost 2 bases, J lost 9 bases, and 16 bases lay in between. The CDR3 reads CASSELRLDVRELFF. The CDR3 DNA sequence: TGTGCCAGCAGTGAATTGAGACTGGACGTAAGGGAGCTGTTTTTT.

The chain links TRBV3-1 (or the pseudogene TRBV3-2) to TRBJ2-5; 7 nucleotides line up with TRBD1. The length of the CDR3 is 16 residues. V was pared by 6 bases and J by 2 bases, with 12 bases of the junction left unmatched. Germline assignment: CDR1 LGHDT and CDR2 YNNKEL (reference sequence). CDR3 in DNA: TGTGCCAGCAGGTTAAGGATGGGACAGTCACAAGAGACCCAGTACTTC. Translated: CASRLRMGQSQETQYF.

CDR3 in amino acids: CSASGGNGYTF. The CDR3 coding sequence is TGCAGTGCCTCTGGAGGGAATGGCTACACCTTC. V usage is TRBV20-1 and J usage is TRBJ1-2; D ambiguous. Germline V gene sequence: CDR1 DFQATT, CDR2 SNEGSKA (reference sequence). The CDR3 has 11 residues. The germline V and J ends were trimmed by 6 bases and 6 bases, with 11 bases remaining between them.

This chain uses TRBV29-1 with TRBJ1-3; unclear D gene. The CDR3 is made up of 13 amino acids. V was clipped by 7 bases and J by 4 bases, with 14 bases between them. Per the germline V gene, CDR1 is SQVTM and CDR2 is ANQGSEA. For the CDR3, the DNA is TGCAGCGCCCTCAGAACGTCGGGAAACACCATATATTTT. This sequence encodes CSALRTSGNTIYF.

The genes are TRBV4-1 and TRBJ1-5; 7 nucleotides agree with TRBD1. The junction had 9 bases not matched to a gene; V was cut back by 1 base and J by 0 bases. The CDR3 has 18 amino acids. The V gene's germline CDR1 is MGHRA and CDR2 YSYEKL. This CDR3 reads CASSQGFEGAYSNQPQHF. The CDR3, as DNA: TGCGCCAGCAGCCAAGGGTTCGAGGGGGCTTATAGCAATCAGCCCCAGCATTTT.

V and J are TRBV23-1 and TRBJ2-3, with D tentatively TRBD1 or TRBD2 (5 bases each). TRBV23-1 carries the ORF label, with uncertain function. The CDR3 totals 19 residues. V lost 7 bases and J lost 1, with 27 bases in between. CDR3 coding DNA: TGCGCCAGCACCCCCTTCCGGGGCGGACCGCTCAAGGGCACAGATACGCAGTATTTT. Translation gives CASTPFRGGPLKGTDTQYF.

The V call is TRBV18, the J call TRBJ2-3; the D is unclear. Trimming stripped 2 bases from V and 4 bases from J, with 7 bases between. The CDR3 sequence is 13 residues long. Germline CDR1 reads KGHSH; CDR2 reads LQKENI. The CDR3 sequence: CASSPRGPDTQYF. CDR3 nucleotide sequence: TGTGCCAGCTCACCAAGAGGCCCAGATACGCAGTATTTT.

The V and J genes are TRBV11-2 and TRBJ2-1, with TRBD2 identical over 11 bases. V gave up 4 bases and J gave up 8 bases; unmatched junction bases: 16. The CDR3 runs 18 residues. CDR1 and CDR2 (germline): SGHAT, FQNNGV. The CDR3 protein is CASSSLNLFSGRVDEQFF. The CDR3 DNA is TGTGCCAGCAGCTCCTTAAATCTGTTTAGCGGGAGGGTCGATGAGCAGTTCTTC.

The CDR3 nucleotides are TGTGCCAGCAGTCTATCAGGGGGCGGACATGACGAGCAGTACTTC. Amino acid sequence: CASSLSGGGHDEQYF. The chain couples TRBV6-6 to TRBJ2-7, with 8 bases aligning to TRBD1. The CDR3 sequence is 15 residues long. Germline-derived CDR1 and CDR2 are MNHNY and SVGAGI (reference sequence). V shed 5 bases, J shed 5 bases, and the junction held 11 bases outside the gene matches.

The chain recombines TRBV18 with TRBJ2-7; D is tentatively TRBD1 or TRBD2 (5 bases each). The CDR3 runs 15 residues. V was cut by 4 bases and J by 4 bases, with 17 bases left in between. Germline V gives CDR1 KGHSH, CDR2 LQKENI. The CDR3 spells CASSLSGTQGYEQYF. CDR3 in DNA: TGTGCCAGCTCACTATCCGGGACCCAAGGTTACGAGCAGTACTTC. The whole variable domain, remainder taken from reference TRBV18 and TRBJ2-7, is NAGVMQNPRHLVRRRGQEARLRCSPMKGHSHVYWYRQLPEEGLKFMVYLQKENIIDESGMPKERFSAEFPKEGPSILRIQQVVRGDSAAYFCASSLSGTQGYEQYFGPGTRLTVT.

The chain joins TRBV28 to TRBJ1-2; 7 nucleotides align to TRBD1. Germline trimming cut 0 bases from V and 8 bases from J; bases unmatched to any gene: 0. Germline V gives CDR1 MDHEN, CDR2 SYDVKM. This CDR3 spans 12 amino acids. In DNA form, the CDR3 reads TGTGCCAGCAGTTTATGGGGACAGGGCTACACCTTC. The encoded protein is CASSLWGQGYTF.

The V gene is TRBV3-1 (or the pseudogene TRBV3-2), the J gene TRBJ1-5; D uncertain. V was trimmed by 1 base and J by 7 bases, leaving 5 bases between them. Looked up from germline, CDR1 is LGHDT and CDR2 is YNNKEL (reference sequence). The CDR3 covers 12 residues. The CDR3 is CASSQGLQPQHF. The CDR3 DNA follows: TGTGCCAGCAGCCAAGGCCTCCAGCCCCAGCATTTT.

V is TRBV18 and J is TRBJ1-1; 7 bases fit TRBD1. V trimming: 0 bases; J trimming: 3 bases; junction bases outside the gene matches: 13. Germline values: CDR1 KGHSH, CDR2 LQKENI. The CDR3 contains 18 residues. As DNA, the CDR3 is TGTGCCAGCTCACCACCGACTGGGACAGCCTCCGGGGACACTGAAGCTTTCTTT. Translating it yields CASSPPTGTASGDTEAFF.

The chain couples TRBV10-1 to TRBJ2-2; TRBD2 matches at 10 bases. This CDR3 contains 17 residues. V dropped 2 bases and J dropped 0; count of bases not matched to a gene: 3. Germline lookup yields CDR1 WNHNN and CDR2 SYGVQD (reference sequence). The CDR3: CASSEGAGGPNTGELFF. CDR3 bases: TGCGCCAGCAGTGAGGGAGCGGGAGGGCCGAACACCGGGGAGCTGTTTTTT.

The chain couples TRBV7-9 to TRBJ2-3; D might be TRBD2 (6 bases). The CDR3 covers 17 residues. Germline V gene lookup returns CDR1 SEHNR and CDR2 FQNEAQ (reference sequence). V was clipped by 1 base and J by 2 bases, with 16 bases between them. The CDR3 spells CASSLDSAGPPTDTQYF. CDR3 DNA sequence: TGTGCCAGCAGCTTAGACTCTGCGGGACCCCCCACAGATACGCAGTATTTT.

The chain couples TRBV19 to TRBJ2-7; D is possibly TRBD1 (7 bases). V shed 4 bases and J shed 3 bases, with 13 bases lying between them. The CDR3 runs 14 residues. The V gene's germline CDR1 is LNHDA and CDR2 SQIVND (reference sequence). The CDR3 here is CASSRQGGSYEQYF. The CDR3, as DNA: TGTGCCAGTAGTAGACAGGGAGGAAGCTACGAGCAGTACTTC.